This T cell receptor beta chain was recorded in a study of T cell repertoires in cytomegalovirus infection. This clonotype was counted many times. TCRdb used MiXCR to reprocess the reads, holding one entry per CDR3 protein. The sample lists some 100,000 distinct CDR3 sequences, 23% occurring once. The CDR3 has 19 amino acids. Per the germline V gene, CDR1 is GTSNPN and CDR2 is SVGIG (reference sequence). The ends lost 0 bases at V and 2 bases at J; junction bases unmatched: 10. The receptor comes from a human donor in good health (CMV status not recorded). Some clones in this sample may be carry-over from other donors' samples. The chain combines TRBV30 with TRBJ2-5, with TRBD2 matching over 15 bases. Specimen: CD8+ T cells from PBMCs. The CDR3 is CAWSVREGLAGGLQETQYF. Written as DNA, the CDR3 is TGTGCCTGGAGTGTAAGAGAGGGACTAGCGGGGGGCCTACAAGAGACCCAGTACTTC.